This TCR beta chain was identified in a study of blood T cells in healthy people across ages. A J-beta primer mix and a sample-barcoded 5' primer were used in a second PCR of about 7 to 12 cycles. TCRdb analysed the 5' RACE reads with MiXCR anew, one entry per CDR3 protein. The data hold around 900,000 distinct CDR3 sequences, with about 28% observed a single time. This clonotype showed up just a few times. Germline V gene lookup returns CDR1 DFQATT and CDR2 SNEGSKA (reference sequence). The V end was cut by 4 bases, the J end by 6 bases, with 12 bases between. CDR3 size: 12 residues. The clonotype originates from a woman older than 75 in good health. The material sequenced was blood. The chain recombines TRBV20-1 with TRBJ1-2; D not resolved. The CDR3 region is CSATDFGDGYTF. For the CDR3, the DNA is TGCAGTGCTACCGATTTTGGGGATGGCTACACCTTC.